This TCR beta chain was identified in a study of blood T cell repertoires in COVID-19. Background on the study: The United States, Italy and Spain were the sources of the acute and convalescent COVID-19 samples. T cells, B-cell-depleted T cells, or PBMCs supplied cDNA or gDNA.

Germline V gene lookup returns CDR1 MNHEY and CDR2 SVGAGI. V lost 7 bases to trimming and J lost 3 bases; unmatched junction nucleotides: 6. There are 14 residues in the CDR3. Per the original data handling: Scientists estimated how many nucleated cells there were by amplifying reference gene primers. Only in-frame clones appear in the TCRdb table, and some are missing; sequencing was by immunoSEQ multiplex PCR. The V and J calls and the clone size are those of that table, but D and trimming were determined from the DNA. The sample lists 170,000 or so clones; roughly 79% were seen once. The specimen was peripheral blood. The chain carries TRBV6-5 and TRBJ1-2; the match to TRBD1 covers 9 bases. This TCR was recovered from a woman between 65 and 79 years old with acute or convalescent COVID-19. CDR3 sequence: CASTGDRDHYGYTF. The CDR3 coding sequence is TGTGCCAGCACAGGGGACAGGGATCACTATGGCTACACCTTC.